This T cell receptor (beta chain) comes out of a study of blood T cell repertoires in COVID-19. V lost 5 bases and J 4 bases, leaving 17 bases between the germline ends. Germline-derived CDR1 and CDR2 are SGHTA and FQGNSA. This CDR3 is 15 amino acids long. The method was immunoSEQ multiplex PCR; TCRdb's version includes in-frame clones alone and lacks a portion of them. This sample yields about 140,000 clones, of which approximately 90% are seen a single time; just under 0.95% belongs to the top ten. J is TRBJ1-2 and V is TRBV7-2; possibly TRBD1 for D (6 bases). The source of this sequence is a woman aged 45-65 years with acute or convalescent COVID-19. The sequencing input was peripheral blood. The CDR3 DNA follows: TGTGCCAGCAGCCCTCAACGGGGGGCGAGCTATGGCTACACCTTC. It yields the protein CASSPQRGASYGYTF.